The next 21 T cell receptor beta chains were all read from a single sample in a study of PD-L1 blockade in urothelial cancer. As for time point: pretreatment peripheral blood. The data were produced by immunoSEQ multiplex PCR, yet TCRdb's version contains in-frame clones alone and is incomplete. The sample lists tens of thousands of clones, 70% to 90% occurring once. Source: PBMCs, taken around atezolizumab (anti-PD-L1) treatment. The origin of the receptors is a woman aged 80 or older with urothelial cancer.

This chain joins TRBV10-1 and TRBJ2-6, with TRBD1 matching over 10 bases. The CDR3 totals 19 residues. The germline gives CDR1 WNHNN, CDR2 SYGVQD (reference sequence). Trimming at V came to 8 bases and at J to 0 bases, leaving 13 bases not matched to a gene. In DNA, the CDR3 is TGCGCCAGCTCGTATCCGGGACAGGGGCTTCTCTCTGGGGCCAACGTCCTGACTTTC. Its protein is CASSYPGQGLLSGANVLTF.

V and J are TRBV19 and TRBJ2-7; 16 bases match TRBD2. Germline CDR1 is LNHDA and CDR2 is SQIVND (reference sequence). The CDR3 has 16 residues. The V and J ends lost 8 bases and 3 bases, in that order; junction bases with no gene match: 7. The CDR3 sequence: CASAGLAGGRDYEQYF. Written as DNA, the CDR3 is TGTGCCAGTGCGGGACTAGCGGGAGGGCGGGACTACGAGCAGTACTTC. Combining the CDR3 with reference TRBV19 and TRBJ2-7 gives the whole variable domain DGGITQSPKYLFRKEGQNVTLSCEQNLNHDAMYWYRQDPGQGLRLIYYSQIVNDFQKGDIAEGYSVSREKKESFPLTVTSAQKNPTAFYLCASAGLAGGRDYEQYFGPGTRLTVT.

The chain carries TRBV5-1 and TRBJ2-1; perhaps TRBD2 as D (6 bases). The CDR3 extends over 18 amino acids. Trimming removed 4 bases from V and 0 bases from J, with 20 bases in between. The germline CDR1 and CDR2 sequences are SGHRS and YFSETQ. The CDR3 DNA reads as TGCGCCAGCAGCAAGGACCGACTTGGTAGCGGCTCCTACAATGAGCAGTTCTTC. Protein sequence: CASSKDRLGSGSYNEQFF.

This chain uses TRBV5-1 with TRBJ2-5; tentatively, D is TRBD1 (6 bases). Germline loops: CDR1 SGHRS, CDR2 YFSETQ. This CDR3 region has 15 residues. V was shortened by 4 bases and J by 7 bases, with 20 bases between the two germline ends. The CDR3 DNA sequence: TGCGCCAGCAGCGCCCAATCAGGGGCCAGTGGGACCCAGTACTTC. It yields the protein CASSAQSGASGTQYF.

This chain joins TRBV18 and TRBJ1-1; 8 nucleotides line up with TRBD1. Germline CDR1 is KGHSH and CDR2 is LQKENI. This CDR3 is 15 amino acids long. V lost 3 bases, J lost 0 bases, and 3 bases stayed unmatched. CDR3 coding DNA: TGTGCCAGCTCACCGCGGACAGGGTTGAACACTGAAGCTTTCTTT. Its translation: CASSPRTGLNTEAFF.

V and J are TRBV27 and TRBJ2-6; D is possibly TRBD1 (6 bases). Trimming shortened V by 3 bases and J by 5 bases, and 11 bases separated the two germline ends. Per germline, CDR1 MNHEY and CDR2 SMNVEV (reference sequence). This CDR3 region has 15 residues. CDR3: CASSFTGLWANVLTF. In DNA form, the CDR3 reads TGTGCCAGCAGTTTTACAGGGTTATGGGCCAACGTCCTGACTTTC.

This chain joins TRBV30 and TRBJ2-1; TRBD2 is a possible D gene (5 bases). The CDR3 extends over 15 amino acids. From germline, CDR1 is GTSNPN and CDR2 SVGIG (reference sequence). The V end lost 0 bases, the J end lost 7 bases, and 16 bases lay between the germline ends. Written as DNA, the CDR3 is TGTGCCTGGAGTGTACGTGGCGGACTCGGGAATGAGCAGTTCTTC. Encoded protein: CAWSVRGGLGNEQFF.

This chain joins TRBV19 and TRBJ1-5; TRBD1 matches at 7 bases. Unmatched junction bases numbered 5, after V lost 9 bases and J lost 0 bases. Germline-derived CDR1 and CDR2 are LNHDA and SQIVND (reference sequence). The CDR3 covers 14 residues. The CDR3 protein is CASETGYSNQPQHF. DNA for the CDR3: TGTGCCAGCGAGACAGGGTATAGCAATCAGCCCCAGCATTTT.

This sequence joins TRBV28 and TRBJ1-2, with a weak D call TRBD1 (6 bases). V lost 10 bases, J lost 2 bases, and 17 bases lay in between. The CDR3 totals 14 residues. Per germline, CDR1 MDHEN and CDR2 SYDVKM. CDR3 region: CATRGAGENYGYTF. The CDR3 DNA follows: TGTGCCACCCGAGGGGCAGGGGAAAACTATGGCTACACCTTC.

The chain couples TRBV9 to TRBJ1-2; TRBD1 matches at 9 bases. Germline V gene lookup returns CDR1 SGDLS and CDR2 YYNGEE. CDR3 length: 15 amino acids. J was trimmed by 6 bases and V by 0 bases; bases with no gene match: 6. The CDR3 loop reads CASSVEDRGVDGYTF. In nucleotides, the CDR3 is TGTGCCAGCAGCGTAGAGGACAGGGGAGTCGATGGCTACACCTTC.

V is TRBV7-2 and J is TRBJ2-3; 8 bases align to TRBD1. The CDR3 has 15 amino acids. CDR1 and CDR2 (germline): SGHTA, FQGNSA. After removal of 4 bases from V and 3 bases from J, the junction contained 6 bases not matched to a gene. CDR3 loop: CASSSRQGKTDTQYF. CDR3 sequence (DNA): TGTGCCAGCAGCTCCAGACAGGGGAAGACAGATACGCAGTATTTT.

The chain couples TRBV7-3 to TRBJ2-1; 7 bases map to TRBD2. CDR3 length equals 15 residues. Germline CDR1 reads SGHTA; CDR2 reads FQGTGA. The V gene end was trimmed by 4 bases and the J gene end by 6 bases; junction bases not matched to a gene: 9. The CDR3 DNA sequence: TGTGCCAGCAGCTGGGGGGGGACCGGTTTCAATGAGCAGTTCTTC. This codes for CASSWGGTGFNEQFF.

CDR3 DNA: TGTGCCAGTAGTAAGGCTAGCGGAAACAATGAGCAGTTCTTC. Translation: CASSKASGNNEQFF. The chain links TRBV19 to TRBJ2-1; TRBD2 agrees at 7 bases. Germline trimming cut 4 bases from V and 5 bases from J; bases unmatched to any gene: 5. The CDR3 has 14 residues. Germline V gene data show CDR1 as LNHDA and CDR2 as SQIVND (reference sequence). Full variable domain (missing parts from reference TRBV19 and TRBJ2-1): DGGITQSPKYLFRKEGQNVTLSCEQNLNHDAMYWYRQDPGQGLRLIYYSQIVNDFQKGDIAEGYSVSREKKESFPLTVTSAQKNPTAFYLCASSKASGNNEQFFGPGTRLTVL.

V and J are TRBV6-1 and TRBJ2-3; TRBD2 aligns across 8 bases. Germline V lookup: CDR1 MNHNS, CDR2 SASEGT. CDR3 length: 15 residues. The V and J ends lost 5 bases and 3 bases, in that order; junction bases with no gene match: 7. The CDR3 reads CASSTAGAGTDTQYF. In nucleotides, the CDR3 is TGTGCCAGCAGTACAGCGGGAGCGGGGACAGATACGCAGTATTTT.

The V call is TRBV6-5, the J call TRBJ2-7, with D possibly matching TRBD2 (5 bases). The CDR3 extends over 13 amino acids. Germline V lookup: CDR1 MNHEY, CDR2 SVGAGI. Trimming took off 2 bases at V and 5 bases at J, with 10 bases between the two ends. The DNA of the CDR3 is TGTGCCAGCAGTTACCCCCGAGGGAACGAGCAGTACTTC. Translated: CASSYPRGNEQYF.

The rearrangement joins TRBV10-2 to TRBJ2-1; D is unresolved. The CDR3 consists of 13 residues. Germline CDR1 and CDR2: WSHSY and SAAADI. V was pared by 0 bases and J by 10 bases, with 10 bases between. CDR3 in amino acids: CASSESTVREQFF. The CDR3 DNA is TGCGCCAGCAGTGAGTCCACTGTACGGGAGCAGTTCTTC.

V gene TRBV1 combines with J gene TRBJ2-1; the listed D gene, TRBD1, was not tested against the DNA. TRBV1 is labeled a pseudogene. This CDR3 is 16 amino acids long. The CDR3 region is CTSSQADSLSYNEQFF. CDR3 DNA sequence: TGCACCAGCAGCCAAGCCGACAGCCTATCCTACAATGAGCAGTTCTTC.

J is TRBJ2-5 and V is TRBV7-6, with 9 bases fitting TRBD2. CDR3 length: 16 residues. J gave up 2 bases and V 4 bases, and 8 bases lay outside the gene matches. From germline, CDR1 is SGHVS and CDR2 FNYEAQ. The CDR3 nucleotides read TGTGCCAGCAGCTCCGGCGGGCTAGCGGGGCAAGAGACCCAGTACTTC. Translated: CASSSGGLAGQETQYF.

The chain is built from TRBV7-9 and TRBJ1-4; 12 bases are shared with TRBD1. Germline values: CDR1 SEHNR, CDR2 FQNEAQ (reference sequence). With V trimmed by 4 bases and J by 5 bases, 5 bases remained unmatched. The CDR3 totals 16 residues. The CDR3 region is CASSSGTGGRNEKLFF. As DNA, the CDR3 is TGTGCCAGCAGCTCCGGGACAGGGGGCCGGAATGAAAAACTGTTTTTT.

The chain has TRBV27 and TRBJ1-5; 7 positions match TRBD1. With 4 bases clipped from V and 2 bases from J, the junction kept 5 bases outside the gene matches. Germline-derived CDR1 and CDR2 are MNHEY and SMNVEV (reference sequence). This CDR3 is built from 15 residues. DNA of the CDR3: TGTGCCAGCAGTTACGGGACAGCTGGCAATCAGCCCCAGCATTTT. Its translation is CASSYGTAGNQPQHF.

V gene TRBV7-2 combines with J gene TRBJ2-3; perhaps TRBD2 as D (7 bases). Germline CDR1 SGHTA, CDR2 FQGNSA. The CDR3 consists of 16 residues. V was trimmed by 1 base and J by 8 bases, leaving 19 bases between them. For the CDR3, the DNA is TGTGCCAGCAGCTTAGGGGGGCTTAACCCGGGGGGTACGCAGTATTTT. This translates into CASSLGGLNPGGTQYF.